This T cell receptor (beta chain) was sequenced during a study of blood T cell repertoires in COVID-19 (dated by TCRdb to between 2020 and 2021). Context from the whole study: Samples covering the acute and convalescent phases of COVID-19 were provided by collaborators in the United States, Italy and Spain. The prospective study material was composed of cDNA or gDNA derived from T cells, B-cell-depleted T cells, or PBMCs. The dataset comprised deeply sampled blood TCRbeta repertoires from subjects exposed to, actively infected with, or recovered from COVID-19. The repertoires were released in a freely available public database meant as a resource for research on the immune response to SARS-CoV-2. The samples were drawn from two sources: the first 160 participants of the ongoing ImmuneRACE study, and approximately 1,300 subjects contributed by 6 global collaborators. A de-identified subject ID, COVID-19 status, age in years and sex were almost always included in the sample metadata. Where available, HLA class I and class II types were taken from metadata supplied by the sample provider and were not determined by assay-based typing.

This clone was counted a single time. What antigen it recognizes has not been identified. It has no much larger one-base neighbor in the sample; base qualities were not kept. The immunoSEQ Assay, a bias-controlled multiplex PCR, was used to amplify TCRbeta CDR3 regions from genomic DNA. On the study's bioinformatics: The number of nucleated cells in each sample was estimated from the amplification of reference gene primers within the assay. To quantify the absolute abundance of each unique TCRbeta CDR3 rearrangement, sequence reads were collapsed and filtered. For each sample, productive Simpson clonality was calculated as the square root of Simpson's diversity index over productive rearrangements. Not all clones reach the TCRdb copy of this immuneACCESS table, which keeps in-frame sequences only. Checked studies attribute under half of the gap to unresolved V genes and leave the rest unexplained. V, J and clone size are those of that table, while D and trimming were read from the DNA. This sample comprises roughly 380,000 clones, about four fifths of them detected only once. The ten largest clones capture 0.85% to 1.2% of the sample.

Whole blood was collected in K2EDTA tubes by collaborating institutions according to the institutions' own protocols. For TCRbeta analysis, collaborator samples were shipped as frozen whole blood, as isolated PBMCs, or as DNA extracted from either sample type. The full study reports these points: How much clinical and demographic metadata was included differed by source and by participant, and the metadata was provided uncurated.

The receptor was isolated from a human donor with acute or convalescent COVID-19. The donor label of this sample is uncertain. Sequencing used peripheral blood.

The CDR3 reads CASSLTTGVRDTQYF. The DNA sequence is as follows: TGTGCCAGCAGCTTGACGACAGGGGTTAGGGATACGCAGTATTTT. The rearranged chain carries TRBV11-1 and TRBJ2-3, with TRBD1 matching 8 junction bases. Trimming takes 3 bases off V and 6 bases off J; junction bases not matched to a gene: 8. Reading the germline V gene (reference sequence) gives CDR1 SGHAT and CDR2 FQDESV. Taken from cysteine to phenylalanine, the CDR3 has 15 residues. Solely the CDR3 DNA is kept, with 45 bases framed from the first base. Where the CDR3 stops, the reference TRBV11-1 and TRBJ2-3 genes take over; the full variable domain is EAEVAQSPRYKITEKSQAVAFWCDPISGHATLYWYRQILGQGPELLVQFQDESVVDDSQLPKDRFSAERLKGVDSTLKIQPAELGDSAMYLCASSLTTGVRDTQYFGPGTRLTVL.